The source of this T cell receptor (beta chain) is a study of sequential checkpoint blockade in melanoma. Study overall: Randomization was 1:1 between first-line nivolumab→ipilimumab and ipilimumab→nivolumab. Maintenance nivolumab came after either treatment sequence.

As for treatment: randomized to nivolumab then ipilimumab (arm A) or the reverse (arm B). Clones were sequenced by immunoSEQ multiplex PCR, and TCRdb holds only the in-frame ones, with some missing. This sample has tens of thousands of clones; 80% to 85% occur once, and the top ten carry about 27%. This clone has a single count. Specimen: CD8+ T cells sorted from blood (inferred from file names), collected from a patient given nivolumab and ipilimumab in sequence. The sequence derives from a human donor with melanoma.

CDR3 loop: CASSQDPIGTGWTGELFF. CDR3 nucleotides: TGCGCCAGCAGCCAAGATCCTATCGGGACAGGGTGGACCGGGGAGCTGTTTTTT. The rearrangement joins TRBV4-3 to TRBJ2-2; 9 bases match TRBD1. The germline V gene encodes CDR1 LGHNA and CDR2 YSLEER. CDR3 length: 18 amino acids. V lost 0 bases and J lost 5; bases outside the gene matches: 10.